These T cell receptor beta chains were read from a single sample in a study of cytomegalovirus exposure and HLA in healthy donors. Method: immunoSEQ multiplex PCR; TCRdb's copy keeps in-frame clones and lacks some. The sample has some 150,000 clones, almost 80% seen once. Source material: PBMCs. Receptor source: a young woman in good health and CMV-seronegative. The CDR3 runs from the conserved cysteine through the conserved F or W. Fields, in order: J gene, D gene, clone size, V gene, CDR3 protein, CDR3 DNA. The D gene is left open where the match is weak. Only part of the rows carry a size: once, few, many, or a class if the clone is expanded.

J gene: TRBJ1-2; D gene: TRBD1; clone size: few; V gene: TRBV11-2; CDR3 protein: CASSLQGQGDLYGYTF; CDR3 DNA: TGTGCCAGCAGCTTACAGGGACAGGGGGATCTCTATGGCTACACCTTC
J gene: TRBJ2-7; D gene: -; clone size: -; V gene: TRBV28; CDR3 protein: CASSLTSSTEQYF; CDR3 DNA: TGTGCCAGCAGTTTAACATCTTCCACCGAGCAGTACTTC
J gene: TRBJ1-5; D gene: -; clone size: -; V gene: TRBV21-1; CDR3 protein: CASSKRGGHQLQHF; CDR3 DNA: TGTGCCAGCAGCAAAAGGGGGGGGCATCAGCTCCAGCATTTT
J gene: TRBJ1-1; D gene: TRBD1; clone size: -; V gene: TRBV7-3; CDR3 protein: CASSFRPVWGQGDTEAFF; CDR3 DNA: TGTGCCAGCAGCTTTCGCCCGGTTTGGGGACAGGGGGACACTGAAGCTTTCTTT
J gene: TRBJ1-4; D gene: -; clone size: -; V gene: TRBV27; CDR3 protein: CASRMTGEGEKLFF; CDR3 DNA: TGTGCCAGCAGAATGACAGGCGAGGGGGAAAAACTGTTTTTT
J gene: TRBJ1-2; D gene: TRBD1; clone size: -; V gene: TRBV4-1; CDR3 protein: CASSLGQGSGYTF; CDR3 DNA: TGCGCCAGCAGCCTGGGACAGGGGAGCGGCTACACCTTC
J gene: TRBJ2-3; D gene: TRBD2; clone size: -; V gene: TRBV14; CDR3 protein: CASSQEGRGTDTQYF; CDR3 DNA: TGTGCCAGCAGCCAGGAGGGGAGGGGAACAGATACGCAGTATTTT
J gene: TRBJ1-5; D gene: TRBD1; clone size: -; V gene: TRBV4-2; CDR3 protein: CASREGQGSNQPQHF; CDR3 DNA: TGTGCCAGCAGGGAGGGACAGGGTAGCAATCAGCCCCAGCATTTT
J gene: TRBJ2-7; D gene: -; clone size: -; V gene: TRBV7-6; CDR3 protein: CASSLDGTNWAYEQYF; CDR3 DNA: TGTGCCAGCAGCTTAGACGGGACAAACTGGGCCTACGAGCAGTACTTC
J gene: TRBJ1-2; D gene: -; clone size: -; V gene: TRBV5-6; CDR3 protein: CASSLLIWKRGGKDGYTF; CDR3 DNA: TGTGCCAGCAGCCTACTTATATGGAAACGGGGGGGAAAGGATGGCTACACCTTC
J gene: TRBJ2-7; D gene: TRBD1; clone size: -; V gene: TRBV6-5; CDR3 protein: CASSYVGQGDEQYF; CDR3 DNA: TGTGCCAGCAGTTACGTGGGACAGGGAGACGAGCAGTACTTC
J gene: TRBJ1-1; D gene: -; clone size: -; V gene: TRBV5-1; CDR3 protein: CASSLGEMNTEAFF; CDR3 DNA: TGCGCCAGCAGCTTAGGGGAAATGAACACTGAAGCTTTCTTT
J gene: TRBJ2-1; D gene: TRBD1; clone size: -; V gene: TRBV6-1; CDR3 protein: CASRNGTGGYNEQFF; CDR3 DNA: TGTGCCAGCAGAAATGGGACAGGAGGATACAATGAGCAGTTCTTC
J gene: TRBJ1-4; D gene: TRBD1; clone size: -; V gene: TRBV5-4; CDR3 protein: CASRRGQGTNNEKLFF; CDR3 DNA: TGTGCCAGCAGGCGGGGACAGGGGACAAATAATGAAAAACTGTTTTTT
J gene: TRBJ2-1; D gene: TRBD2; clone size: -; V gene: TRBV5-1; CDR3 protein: CASSLASGGTYNEQFF; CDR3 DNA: TGCGCCAGCAGCCTGGCGTCGGGGGGGACTTACAATGAGCAGTTCTTC
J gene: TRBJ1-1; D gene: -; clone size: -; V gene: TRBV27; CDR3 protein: CASSFRRGTNQFRDLNTEAFF; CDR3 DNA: TGTGCCAGCAGTTTCCGCCGTGGCACTAACCAATTCCGAGACCTGAACACTGAAGCTTTCTTT
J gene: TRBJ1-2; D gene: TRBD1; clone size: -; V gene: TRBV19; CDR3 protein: CASSMKGTGGAGYGYTF; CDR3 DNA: TGTGCCAGTAGTATGAAGGGAACAGGGGGCGCGGGTTATGGCTACACCTTC
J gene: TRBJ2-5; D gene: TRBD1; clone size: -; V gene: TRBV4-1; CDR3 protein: CASSQGTGGEKGQETQYF; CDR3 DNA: TGCGCCAGCAGCCAAGGAACAGGGGGCGAAAAAGGCCAAGAGACCCAGTACTTC
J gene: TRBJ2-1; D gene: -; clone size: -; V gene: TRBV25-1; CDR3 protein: CASSESEGYNEQFF; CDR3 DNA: TGTGCCAGCAGTGAATCCGAGGGATACAATGAGCAGTTCTTC
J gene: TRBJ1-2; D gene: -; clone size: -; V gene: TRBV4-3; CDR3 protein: CASSQDGRNYGYTF; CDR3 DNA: TGCGCCAGCAGCCAAGACGGCAGGAACTATGGCTACACCTTC
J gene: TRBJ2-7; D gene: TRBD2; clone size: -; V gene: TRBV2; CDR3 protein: CASRRGLTYEQYF; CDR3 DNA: TGTGCCAGCAGGCGGGGGTTAACCTACGAGCAGTACTTC
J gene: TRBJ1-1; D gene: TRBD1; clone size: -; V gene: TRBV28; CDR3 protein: CASHQGAGAEAFF; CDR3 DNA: TGTGCCAGCCATCAGGGGGCGGGGGCTGAAGCTTTCTTT
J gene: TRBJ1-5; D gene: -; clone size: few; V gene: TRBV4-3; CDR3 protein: CASSQEGQPNQPQHF; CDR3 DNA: TGCGCCAGCAGCCAAGAAGGACAGCCTAATCAGCCCCAGCATTTT
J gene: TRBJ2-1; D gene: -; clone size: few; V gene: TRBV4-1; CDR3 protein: CASSHGKGAISYNEQFF; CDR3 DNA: TGCGCCAGCAGCCATGGAAAAGGGGCAATCTCCTACAATGAGCAGTTCTTC
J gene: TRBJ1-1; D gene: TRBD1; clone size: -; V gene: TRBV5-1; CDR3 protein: CASSFGDRDLGEAFF; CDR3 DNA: TGCGCCAGCAGCTTTGGGGACAGGGACCTGGGTGAAGCTTTCTTT
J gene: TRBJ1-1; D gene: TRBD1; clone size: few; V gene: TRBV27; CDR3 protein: CASSIWTGDTEAFF; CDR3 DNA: TGTGCCAGCAGTATATGGACAGGGGACACTGAAGCTTTCTTT
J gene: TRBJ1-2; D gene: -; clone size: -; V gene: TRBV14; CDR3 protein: CASSLLQNYGYTF; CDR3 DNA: TGTGCCAGCAGCCTTCTACAGAACTATGGCTACACCTTC
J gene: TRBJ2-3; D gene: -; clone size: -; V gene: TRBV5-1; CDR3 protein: CASSFGGPRTDTQYF; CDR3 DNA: TGCGCCAGCAGCTTTGGGGGCCCCCGAACAGATACGCAGTATTTT
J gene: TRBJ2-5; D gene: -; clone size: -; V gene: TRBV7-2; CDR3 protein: CASSLAGQVQETQYF; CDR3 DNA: TGTGCCAGCAGCTTAGCGGGTCAGGTCCAAGAGACCCAGTACTTC
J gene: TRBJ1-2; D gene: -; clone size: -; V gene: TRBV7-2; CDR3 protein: CASSGTGLNYGYTF; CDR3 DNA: TGTGCCAGCAGCGGTACAGGGCTCAACTATGGCTACACCTTC
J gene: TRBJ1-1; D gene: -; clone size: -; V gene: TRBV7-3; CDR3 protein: CASSPTGVAEAFF; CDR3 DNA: TGTGCCAGCAGCCCGACAGGAGTCGCTGAAGCTTTCTTT
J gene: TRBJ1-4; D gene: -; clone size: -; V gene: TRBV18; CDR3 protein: CASSLSGANEKLFF; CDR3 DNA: TGTGCCAGCTCACTGTCGGGGGCTAATGAAAAACTGTTTTTT
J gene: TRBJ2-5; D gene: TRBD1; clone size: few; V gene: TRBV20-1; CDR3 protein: CSASGQGTYF; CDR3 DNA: TGCAGTGCATCGGGACAGGGGACGTACTTC
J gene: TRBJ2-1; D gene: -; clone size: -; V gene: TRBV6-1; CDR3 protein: CASSDGPQSNEQFF; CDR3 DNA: TGTGCCAGCAGTGATGGCCCCCAGTCAAATGAGCAGTTCTTC
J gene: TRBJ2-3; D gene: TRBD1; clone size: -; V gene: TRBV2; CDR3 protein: CASRSDRGERVTQYF; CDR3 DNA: TGTGCCAGCAGATCCGACAGGGGCGAGCGAGTTACGCAGTATTTT
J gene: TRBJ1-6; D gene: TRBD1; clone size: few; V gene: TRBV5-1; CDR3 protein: CASSPADREESPLHF; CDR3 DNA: TGCGCCAGCAGCCCTGCGGACAGGGAAGAATCACCCCTCCACTTT
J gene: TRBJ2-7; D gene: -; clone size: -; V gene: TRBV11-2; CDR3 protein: CASSLEDGSSYEQYF; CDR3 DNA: TGTGCCAGCAGCTTAGAGGACGGGAGCTCCTACGAGCAGTACTTC
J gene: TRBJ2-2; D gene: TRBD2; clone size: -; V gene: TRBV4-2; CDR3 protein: CASSQLAGEDTGELFF; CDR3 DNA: TGTGCCAGCAGCCAGTTAGCGGGGGAGGACACCGGGGAGCTGTTTTTT
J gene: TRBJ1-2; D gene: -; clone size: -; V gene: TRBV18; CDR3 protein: CASSPPTGYGYTF; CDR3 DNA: TGTGCCAGCTCACCACCGACAGGCTATGGCTACACCTTC
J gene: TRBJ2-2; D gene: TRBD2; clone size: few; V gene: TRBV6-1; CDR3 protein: CAASSGGQNTGELFF; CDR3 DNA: TGTGCAGCGAGTAGCGGGGGGCAGAACACCGGGGAGCTGTTTTTT
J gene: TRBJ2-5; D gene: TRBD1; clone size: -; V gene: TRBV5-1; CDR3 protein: CASSFTGGSEETQYF; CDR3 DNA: TGCGCCAGCAGCTTCACAGGGGGTAGTGAAGAGACCCAGTACTTC
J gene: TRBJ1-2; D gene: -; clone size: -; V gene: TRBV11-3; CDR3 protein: CASSPLRDLYGYTF; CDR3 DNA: TGTGCCAGCAGCCCCTTGAGGGATCTCTATGGCTACACCTTC
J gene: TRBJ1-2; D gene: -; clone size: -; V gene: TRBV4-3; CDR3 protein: CASSRGAGYGYTF; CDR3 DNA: TGCGCCAGCAGCCGAGGGGCGGGATATGGCTACACCTTC
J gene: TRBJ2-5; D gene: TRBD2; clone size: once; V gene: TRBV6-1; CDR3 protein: CASIIAGNQETQYF; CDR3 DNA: TGTGCCAGCATCATAGCGGGGAACCAAGAGACCCAGTACTTC
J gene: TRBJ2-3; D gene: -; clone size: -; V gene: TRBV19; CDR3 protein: CASSILGDTQYF; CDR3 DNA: TGTGCCAGTAGTATTCTCGGGGATACGCAGTATTTT
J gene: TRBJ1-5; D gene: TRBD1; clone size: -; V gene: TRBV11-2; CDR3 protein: CASSLNPGTGGNQPQHF; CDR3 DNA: TGTGCCAGCAGCTTAAATCCGGGGACAGGTGGCAATCAGCCCCAGCATTTT
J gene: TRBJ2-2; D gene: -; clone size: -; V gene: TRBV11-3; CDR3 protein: CASSLGQANTGELFF; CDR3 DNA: TGTGCCAGCAGTTTGGGTCAGGCTAACACCGGGGAGCTGTTTTTT
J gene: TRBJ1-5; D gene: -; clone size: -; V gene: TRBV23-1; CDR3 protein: CASSRRDSNQPQHF; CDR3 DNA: TGCGCCAGCAGTCGACGGGATTCCAATCAGCCCCAGCATTTT
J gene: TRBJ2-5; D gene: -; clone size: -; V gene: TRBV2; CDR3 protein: CASSEKRRKETQYF; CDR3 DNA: TGTGCCAGCAGTGAAAAGCGACGGAAAGAGACCCAGTACTTC
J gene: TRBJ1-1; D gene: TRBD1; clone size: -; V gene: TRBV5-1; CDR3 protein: CASSERQGNRDEAFF; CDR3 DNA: TGCGCCAGCAGCGAACGACAGGGGAATAGAGATGAAGCTTTCTTT
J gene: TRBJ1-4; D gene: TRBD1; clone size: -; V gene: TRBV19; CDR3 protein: CASSIDPDRAPATNEKLFF; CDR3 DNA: TGTGCCAGTAGTATAGACCCCGACAGGGCCCCTGCAACTAATGAAAAACTGTTTTTT
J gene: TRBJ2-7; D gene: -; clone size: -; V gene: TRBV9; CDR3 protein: CASSPHVGEAEQYF; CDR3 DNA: TGTGCCAGCAGCCCCCATGTAGGGGAGGCCGAGCAGTACTTC
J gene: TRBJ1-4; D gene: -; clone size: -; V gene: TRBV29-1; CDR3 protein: CSVAGSLNEKLFF; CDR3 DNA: TGCAGCGTTGCAGGGTCTCTTAATGAAAAACTGTTTTTT
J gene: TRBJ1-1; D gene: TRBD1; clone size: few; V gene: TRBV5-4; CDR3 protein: CASSLPGQDTEAFF; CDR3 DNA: TGTGCCAGCAGTCTCCCGGGACAGGACACTGAAGCTTTCTTT
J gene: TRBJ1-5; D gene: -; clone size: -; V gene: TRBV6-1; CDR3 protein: CASSVREPQHF; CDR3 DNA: TGTGCCAGCAGTGTTAGAGAGCCCCAGCATTTT
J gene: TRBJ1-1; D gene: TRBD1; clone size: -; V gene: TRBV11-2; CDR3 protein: CASNRRPDRENTEAFF; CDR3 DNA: TGTGCCAGCAACCGAAGACCAGACAGGGAGAACACTGAAGCTTTCTTT
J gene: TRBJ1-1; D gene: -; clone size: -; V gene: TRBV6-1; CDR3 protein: CASISPIGAGAFF; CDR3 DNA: TGTGCCAGCATATCGCCGATCGGGGCGGGGGCTTTCTTT